This passage covers 29 T cell receptor beta chains from one sample sequenced in a study of shared clonotypes between healthy human individuals. This table comes from immunoSEQ multiplex PCR, and its TCRdb copy is limited to in-frame clones, with some not included. The table includes 330,000 or so clones, around 70% detected once. Sequencing was done on a sample of memory CD4+ T cells sorted from blood. Described subset: CD45RA-negative fraction. The receptors were sampled from a man younger than 45 in good health.

In its sample, this clone ranks as medium-sized (0.01 to 0.1%). This chain links TRBV5-1 with TRBJ2-3; D is ambiguous. CDR1 and CDR2 from the germline V gene are SGHRS and YFSETQ. Between the trimmed V and J ends, which lost 4 bases and 0 bases, there was a span of 6 bases. The CDR3 consists of 13 residues. Here the CDR3 DNA reads TGCGCCAGCAGCCATGACAGCACAGATACGCAGTATTTT. This gives the protein CASSHDSTDTQYF.

The genes are TRBV14 and TRBJ2-6; D possibly uses TRBD1 or TRBD2 (5 bases each). The CDR3 is 16 amino acids. Trimming took off 2 bases at V and 1 base at J, with 9 bases between the two ends. Germline CDR1 and CDR2: SGHDN and FVKESK. The CDR3 here is CASSQLGASGANVLTF. The CDR3 DNA reads TGTGCCAGCAGCCAACTCGGGGCGTCTGGGGCCAACGTCCTGACTTTC.

This clone was counted between two and nine times. V usage is TRBV11-2 and J usage is TRBJ1-1, with TRBD1 matching over 8 bases. In germline, CDR1 is SGHAT, CDR2 FQNNGV. V lost 2 bases to trimming and J lost 4 bases; unmatched junction nucleotides: 6. The CDR3 is 15 amino acids. This chain's CDR3 is CASSLPQGAPTEAFF. The CDR3 nucleotides read TGTGCCAGCAGCTTACCTCAGGGGGCGCCCACTGAAGCTTTCTTT.

V and J are TRBV19 and TRBJ2-7; D is unresolved. The CDR3 has 16 residues. In germline, CDR1 is LNHDA, CDR2 SQIVND (reference sequence). The V gene lost 4 bases and the J gene lost 0 bases, with 16 bases spanning the gap. CDR3 sequence (DNA): TGTGCCAGTAGTAAAATCTCGACAATGAGCTCCTACGAGCAGTACTTC. Protein sequence: CASSKISTMSSYEQYF. Using reference TRBV19 and TRBJ2-7 for the parts outside the CDR3, the full variable domain is DGGITQSPKYLFRKEGQNVTLSCEQNLNHDAMYWYRQDPGQGLRLIYYSQIVNDFQKGDIAEGYSVSREKKESFPLTVTSAQKNPTAFYLCASSKISTMSSYEQYFGPGTRLTVT.

The gene calls are TRBV9 and TRBJ1-3, with D unclear. Germline assignment: CDR1 SGDLS and CDR2 YYNGEE. The CDR3 is 12 amino acids. V lost 4 bases, J lost 2 bases, and 4 bases lay in between. In nucleotides, the CDR3 is TGTGCCAGCAGCATCCCTGGAAACACCATATATTTT. Its translation: CASSIPGNTIYF.

Remarks on this clone: Other nucleotide sequences in the sample specify the same CDR3. V usage is TRBV6-4 and J usage is TRBJ2-3; D is undetermined. This CDR3 is built from 12 residues. V was trimmed by 2 bases and J by 4 bases, leaving 4 bases between them. Germline assignment: CDR1 MRHNA and CDR2 SNTAGT. The CDR3 protein is CASSDSSDTQYF. The CDR3 DNA is TGTGCCAGCAGTGACAGTTCAGATACGCAGTATTTT.

The chain joins TRBV14 to TRBJ2-5, with no clear D. The CDR3 runs to 12 residues. Trimming cost V 1 base and J 7 bases, with 7 bases left between them. Germline CDR1 reads SGHDN; CDR2 reads FVKESK. The CDR3 DNA is TGTGCCAGCAGCCAAGTATGGACGACCCAGTACTTC. Its translation: CASSQVWTTQYF.

The gene calls are TRBV7-2 and TRBJ2-7; D unresolved. Trimming pared 3 bases from V and 3 bases from J, leaving 12 bases between. The CDR3 has 14 amino acids. The germline gives CDR1 SGHTA, CDR2 FQGNSA. The CDR3 DNA is TGTGCCAGCAGCTTGCAATCACTGATCTACGAGCAGTACTTC. Its protein product is CASSLQSLIYEQYF.

V is TRBV6-1 and J is TRBJ2-7; 7 nucleotides match TRBD2. The CDR3 is 14 residues long. The V segment lost 4 bases and the J segment 5 bases; nucleotides outside the gene matches: 8. The germline gives CDR1 MNHNS, CDR2 SASEGT. In nucleotides, the CDR3 is TGTGCCAGCAGTGGGGCGGGGACTATCAACGAGCAGTACTTC. Residues: CASSGAGTINEQYF.

The J gene is TRBJ1-5, the V gene TRBV2; D might be TRBD1 (5 bases). Trimming removed 8 bases from V and 4 bases from J, with 15 bases in between. CDR3 length: 14 amino acids. Germline V lookup: CDR1 SNHLY, CDR2 FYNNEI. CDR3 in DNA: TGTGCCAGCCAGGCGGGGGGGATGAATCAGCCCCAGCATTTT. This gives the protein CASQAGGMNQPQHF.

The chain recombines TRBV10-2 with TRBJ1-1; D is undetermined. CDR3 size: 13 residues. Per germline, CDR1 WSHSY and CDR2 SAAADI. V lost 5 bases and J lost 1, with 8 bases in between. The DNA of the CDR3 is TGCGCCAGCAGTCGGCGACCGAACACTGAAGCTTTCTTT. The encoded protein is CASSRRPNTEAFF.

This clone has just a few counts. The V call is TRBV28, the J call TRBJ1-1, with D perhaps TRBD1 (6 bases). This CDR3 spans 13 amino acids. The ends were cut back, 4 bases at V and 8 bases at J, with 14 bases in the middle. Germline V CDR1 and CDR2: MDHEN, SYDVKM. The CDR3 region is CASSSPGQREAFF. In nucleotides, the CDR3 is TGTGCCAGCAGTTCACCAGGACAGAGAGAAGCTTTCTTT.

The chain recombines TRBV7-9 with TRBJ2-7; D is undetermined. Per germline, CDR1 SEHNR and CDR2 FQNEAQ (reference sequence). V was shortened by 5 bases and J by 6 bases, with 8 bases between the two germline ends. The CDR3 length is 11 residues. CDR3 loop: CASSAYGEQYF. The CDR3 DNA reads as TGTGCCAGCAGCGCTTACGGCGAGCAGTACTTC.

The J gene is TRBJ1-4, the V gene TRBV2; 8 nucleotides align to TRBD1. Germline values: CDR1 SNHLY, CDR2 FYNNEI. This CDR3 is built from 12 residues. The junction had 6 bases not matched to a gene; V was cut back by 10 bases and J by 8 bases. The CDR3 here is CATQGAGEKLFF. DNA of the CDR3: TGTGCCACTCAGGGGGCAGGAGAAAAACTGTTTTTT.

The rearrangement joins TRBV29-1 to TRBJ2-3; a possible D gene is TRBD1 (5 bases). V dropped 1 base and J dropped 6 bases, with 14 bases sitting between them. The germline V gene encodes CDR1 SQVTM and CDR2 ANQGSEA. CDR3 length: 14 amino acids. The CDR3: CSVEVEGKGDTQYF. DNA for the CDR3: TGCAGCGTTGAAGTGGAAGGAAAGGGGGATACGCAGTATTTT.

The rearrangement joins TRBV6-5 to TRBJ2-7, with 10 bases fitting TRBD2. The length of the CDR3 is 14 residues. After removal of 6 bases from V and 3 bases from J, the junction contained 5 bases not matched to a gene. Germline CDR1 and CDR2: MNHEY and SVGAGI. In DNA form, the CDR3 reads TGTGCCAGCAGCCCTAGCGGGAGTCTCTACGAGCAGTACTTC. Amino acid sequence: CASSPSGSLYEQYF.

The chain couples TRBV5-4 to TRBJ2-3; possibly TRBD1 or TRBD2 for D (5 bases each). V lost 1 base to trimming and J lost 0 bases, with 12 bases between them. The length of the CDR3 is 16 residues. From germline, CDR1 is SGHNT and CDR2 YYREEE (reference sequence). The CDR3 DNA reads TGTGCCAGCAGCTTGTATCTGGGGGAAAGCACAGATACGCAGTATTTT. It yields the protein CASSLYLGESTDTQYF.

The chain employs TRBV4-2 and TRBJ2-3, with a possible D match to TRBD2 (5 bases). Deletions cut 3 bases from V and 3 bases from J, with 7 bases between. This CDR3 has 13 amino acids. CDR1 LGHNA and CDR2 YNFKEQ come from the germline V gene. CDR3 residues: CASSHRTTDTQYF. The CDR3 DNA follows: TGTGCCAGCAGCCACCGGACTACAGATACGCAGTATTTT.

This clone was picked up one time. The rearrangement links TRBV5-1 to TRBJ1-1; D gene uncertain. The V gene's germline CDR1 is SGHRS and CDR2 YFSETQ. CDR3 size: 14 residues. Deletions cut 0 bases from V and 11 bases from J, with 17 bases between. The CDR3 region is CASSLGYGTIVAFF. The DNA for the CDR3 is TGCGCCAGCAGCTTGGGGTACGGAACTATTGTTGCTTTCTTT.

This clone was seen only a few times. This rearrangement joins TRBV9 to TRBJ2-5, with unresolved D. The germline V gene encodes CDR1 SGDLS and CDR2 YYNGEE. V lost 0 bases and J lost 5, with 11 bases in between. This CDR3 is built from 14 residues. The CDR3 DNA reads TGTGCCAGCAGCGTAGATAGTGTGGGGGAGACCCAGTACTTC. Amino acid sequence: CASSVDSVGETQYF.

There are a few counts of this clone. The V and J genes are TRBV6-1 and TRBJ2-1; the match to TRBD1 covers 7 bases. Germline CDR1 and CDR2: MNHNS and SASEGT. V gave up 10 bases and J gave up 8 bases; unmatched junction bases: 2. This CDR3 has 10 residues. This CDR3 reads CAIGGDEQFF. The CDR3 bases are TGTGCCATAGGGGGCGATGAGCAGTTCTTC.

V gene TRBV19 combines with J gene TRBJ2-1, with TRBD2 matching over 8 bases. The junction had 8 bases not matched to a gene; V was cut back by 5 bases and J by 5 bases. Looked up from germline, CDR1 is LNHDA and CDR2 is SQIVND (reference sequence). The CDR3 contains 15 residues. The CDR3 spells CASSLLLAAHNEQFF. The CDR3 region has the DNA TGTGCCAGTAGTCTACTACTAGCGGCACACAATGAGCAGTTCTTC. Full variable domain (rest looked up from reference TRBV19 and TRBJ2-1): DGGITQSPKYLFRKEGQNVTLSCEQNLNHDAMYWYRQDPGQGLRLIYYSQIVNDFQKGDIAEGYSVSREKKESFPLTVTSAQKNPTAFYLCASSLLLAAHNEQFFGPGTRLTVL.

The chain combines TRBV5-1 with TRBJ2-1; D is undetermined. Germline-derived CDR1 and CDR2 are SGHRS and YFSETQ. There are 14 residues in the CDR3. The V gene lost 3 bases and the J gene lost 5 bases, with 12 bases spanning the gap. This CDR3 reads CASSSGIGHNEQFF. The CDR3 bases are TGCGCCAGCAGCTCCGGTATAGGCCACAATGAGCAGTTCTTC.

The genes are TRBV9 and TRBJ2-5; 11 bases fit TRBD2. The CDR3 totals 17 residues. J was trimmed by 5 bases and V by 0 bases; bases with no gene match: 9. CDR1 and CDR2 (germline): SGDLS, YYNGEE. Here the CDR3 DNA reads TGTGCCAGCAGCGTAGACCCAGGGACTAGCGGCGCCGAGACCCAGTACTTC. It codes for CASSVDPGTSGAETQYF.

This clone was observed a single time. The V and J genes are TRBV10-3 and TRBJ1-1, with 7 bases matching TRBD1. Germline values: CDR1 ENHRY, CDR2 SYGVKD. V shed 0 bases, J shed 7 bases, and the junction held 8 bases outside the gene matches. CDR3 length equals 15 residues. The DNA of the CDR3 is TGTGCCATCAGTGAGTCTCAGGGGGGTATGAGTGAAGCTTTCTTT. This gives the protein CAISESQGGMSEAFF.

Concerning this clone: A junction end diverges from the germline sequence, so it may reflect a read error. The CDR3 spells CASSLGPSNEQFF. CDR3 nucleotides: TGTGCTAGCAGCTTAGGGCCCTCAAATGAGCAGTTCTTC. This chain uses TRBV7-7 with TRBJ2-1, with no clear D. Germline V gene lookup returns CDR1 SSHAT and CDR2 FNYEAQ (reference sequence). The CDR3 is 13 residues long.

The chain is built from TRBV6-5 and TRBJ1-4; 7 nucleotides align to TRBD1. The junction had 12 bases not matched to a gene; V was cut back by 6 bases and J by 8 bases. Germline loops: CDR1 MNHEY, CDR2 SVGAGI. The CDR3 has 15 residues. Written as DNA, the CDR3 is TGTGCCAGCAGCTATTCCCCTACAGGGGTCGAAAAACTGTTTTTT. Residues: CASSYSPTGVEKLFF.

The chain recombines TRBV11-2 with TRBJ1-5, with 9 bases that match TRBD1. Germline values: CDR1 SGHAT, CDR2 FQNNGV. J gave up 2 bases and V 5 bases, and 4 bases lay outside the gene matches. This CDR3 region has 15 residues. The chain's CDR3 is CASSIQGAGNQPQHF. As DNA, the CDR3 is TGTGCCAGCAGCATACAGGGGGCGGGCAATCAGCCCCAGCATTTT.

The chain combines TRBV5-1 with TRBJ2-5; weak D call: TRBD2 (5 bases). This CDR3 is 13 amino acids long. The germline V gene has CDR1 SGHRS and CDR2 YFSETQ. V lost 7 bases, J lost 2 bases, and 12 bases lay in between. The CDR3 DNA sequence: TGCGCCAGCGCGCGGGTTGGGCAAGAGACCCAGTACTTC. It encodes CASARVGQETQYF.